A single TCR beta chain is shown here with its context. This CDR3 comprises 15 residues. Germline CDR1 reads SGHRS; CDR2 reads YFSETQ. Losses at the gene ends were 5 bases for V and 3 bases for J; bases not matched to a gene: 4. These data belong to a study of shared T cell receptors in the human thymus. Data came from immunoSEQ multiplex PCR; TCRdb stores just in-frame clones and leaves some out. The data contain some 720,000 clones, 88% of them singletons. The same data also went into a second study, on human thymus T cells. That paper states: During corrective heart surgery, resections were taken, and the thymus tissue came from them. Seemingly biased V and J gene usage marked thymic and blood repertoires.

The J gene is TRBJ2-1, the V gene TRBV5-1; 11 nucleotides agree with TRBD2. Sequencing was done on a sample of thymocytes. The TCR originated in a boy under three years old with a congenital heart defect. CDR3 in DNA: TGCGCCAGCAGGGAAGGACTAGCGGGCTACAATGAGCAGTTCTTC. Its protein is CASREGLAGYNEQFF.